This T cell receptor beta chain was sequenced in a study of T cell repertoires in cytomegalovirus infection. Whole-study context: Selected CMV epitopes included recently identified HLA-C-restricted ones as well as well-studied HLA-B-restricted ones.

There are 18 residues in the CDR3. With 0 bases clipped from V and 2 bases from J, the junction kept 10 bases outside the gene matches. Per the germline V gene, CDR1 is MNHEY and CDR2 is SVGEGT. About this clonotype: Its antigen is currently unknown.

One entry per CDR3 protein, called by TCRdb with MiXCR from the reads. The sample lists under 350,000 distinct CDR3 sequences; under 25% were seen once. This chain links TRBV6-2 or TRBV6-3 with TRBJ2-1; 7 positions agree with TRBD2. This specimen was cultured PBMCs, taken from culture after CMV antigen stimulation. The clonotype originates from a human donor in good health (CMV status not recorded). Some clones in this sample may be carry-over from other donors' samples. CDR3 in DNA: TGTGCCAGCAGTTACTCAGGGAGGGCCAAACTACCCTACAATGAGCAGTTCTTC. Amino acids: CASSYSGRAKLPYNEQFF.